This T cell receptor beta chain was sequenced in a study of cytomegalovirus exposure and HLA in healthy donors (dated by TCRdb to 2015 to 2018). In the study overall: An earlier analysis of 550 to 700 of the donors reported 276 Gb of sequence data and some 100 million unique TCR beta sequences from about 200 million T cells. Approximately 300 gigabases of sequencing data and roughly 90 million unique TCR sequences were included in an early release covering 550 to 650 HLA-typed donors. Of the roughly 400 genotyped donors, approximately 82% fell in the genetic ancestry cluster associated with self-reported Caucasian donors. The study was designed to test whether signatures of past pathogen exposure could be identified by cataloging public T cell receptors. The study profiled the T cell repertoires of 550 to 700 subjects by immunosequencing and related them to cytomegalovirus serostatus. A separate validation cohort of 90 to 150 different subjects was used in addition to the roughly 640-subject first cohort. To predict cytomegalovirus infection status, the study brought together high-throughput TCR immunosequencing, statistical association of individual TCRs with disease status, and machine learning. To study patterns of TCR occurrence, a later analysis re-analyzed previously published TCR beta repertoires from 650 to 750 donors and added high-resolution HLA genotyping. Rather than using new phenotypic data, the later analysis identified candidate immune exposures from TCR beta sequences and from how often those sequences occurred across donors. An earlier analysis of nearly 600 of the donors applied high-throughput TCR beta sequencing to assess whether each TCR beta V gene segment acted as functional or pseudogenic. Donor age, sex, ethnicity and CMV serostatus were compiled alongside the repertoire data. Genome-wide SNP genotypes for about 65% of the 666 donors were used in a later genetic analysis, which treated that subset as a discovery cohort. Every discovery cohort repertoire had been produced on one sequencing platform. HLA typing covered class I and class II loci at four-digit resolution. The number of donors typed differed by locus, with roughly 620-630 for A, B, C, DRB1 and DQB1, roughly 520 for DQA1, some 570 for DPA1, and 400 to 490 for DPB1. Because of strong linkage in the cohort, a few DR-DQ haplotypes were treated as single units for association and clustering. Among some 410 genotyped donors of the cohort, an average of around 220,000 unique TCR beta nucleotide sequences was sequenced per donor, of which about 19% were non-productive. Study-wide conclusions, independent of this receptor: In a later analysis, TCR association rates were found to vary across HLA loci, with the most associated TCRs seen for DRB1 alleles and the fewest for HLA-C alleles. Because counts were too low, some 17 rarely observed V segments, including chromosome 9 orphons, were left out of the earlier analysis of 587 of the donors. Because some donors lacked HLA typing at each locus, the association tests relied only on the typed subset. For the cohort, immune exposure information was limited to CMV serostatus. The authors suggested that the approach could potentially be extended to other disease states and immunological phenotypes. The classifier was reported to diagnose cytomegalovirus status with high specificity and sensitivity in both the original and validation cohorts. A later analysis found that most CMV-associated TCR beta chains appeared HLA-restricted, with HLA associations seemingly driven largely by CMV exposure. In a later genetic analysis, fewer N-insertions in productive TCRs were reported among donors in an Asian-associated ancestry cluster than the roughly 700-donor mean. Correlated functional status among segregating V segments might reflect linkage disequilibrium, but an unknown experimental factor could not be ruled out. An association between a missense DCLRE1C variant and V-gene and J-gene trimming of TCR beta chains was found in a later genetic analysis and replicated in an independent cohort. Sequencing depth was assumed to be roughly uniform across donors in the presence/absence analyses, though that assumption may not hold. Only TCR beta chains were sequenced in this cohort, and the absence of alpha or paired-chain data limited detectable features. A cluster of highly shared sequence variants was judged likely to be a technical artifact of the sequencing pipeline. A few of the identified cytomegalovirus-associated TCR beta chains were confirmed in vitro to be specific for cytomegalovirus antigens. Specific HLA alleles were associated with 18,000 or so TCR beta sequences at a false discovery rate of 0.05 in a later analysis. Compared with equally common non-associated chains, HLA-associated TCR beta chains in a later analysis were more clonally expanded and had lower generation probabilities. A further reported finding was that TCR beta sequences accurately predicted the HLA-A and HLA-B alleles for most subjects in the first cohort. In a later analysis, several top co-occurrence clusters were reported to appear linked to parvovirus B19, influenza, CMV and Epstein-Barr virus. When HLA alleles, especially DR and DQ, strongly co-occurred, attributing TCR associations to individual alleles was difficult. The study gave a list of around 170 TCR beta chains associated with cytomegalovirus. In an earlier analysis of more than 500 of the donors, most TCR beta V segments appeared in productive rearrangements about 87% or about 30% of the time, broadly matching IMGT annotations. Because the 87-base-pair reads could not distinguish some IMGT-functional V segments, including TRBV6-2 and TRBV6-3, those segments were excluded. Most TCR sequences were seen in very few donors, while some public TCRs were found in many individuals.

The cohort consisted of fewer than 700 healthy bone marrow donors. At the time of sampling, every cohort member was nominally healthy, though immune exposures that went unrecorded were likely present. The donor tested CMV seronegative and was one of the 352 seronegative cohort members. A peripheral blood sample was provided by each donor, and peripheral blood mononuclear cells were used for TCR beta sequencing. Genomic DNA was extracted from the blood cell samples with the Qiagen DNeasy Blood Extraction Kit. The germline V gene sets CDR1 to SGHTA and CDR2 to FQGNSA. The CDR3 holds 16 amino acids from the cysteine to the phenylalanine. The sequence is cut down to CDR3 DNA, 48 bases in frame from base 1. Trimming removed 3 bases from V and 1 base from J, leaving 14 bases between the germline ends. Note on this clone: Its antigen is unknown. The record has no base qualities; no much larger clone is one base away.

The method was the immunoSEQ multiplex PCR assay. A mixture of 60 forward primers for TCR Vbeta segments and 13 reverse primers for TCR Jbeta segments was used in the multiplex PCR. Amplification of the CDR3 region of rearranged TCR beta genes was performed with a multiplex PCR assay on genomic DNA. The amplified TCR beta libraries were sequenced on the Illumina HiSeq System as 87-base-pair reads. In the source study's methods: A later analysis counted about 80 million unique TCR beta chains across the 666 repertoires, and 10 million to 12 million of these chains were shared by at least two donors. Raw reads were error-corrected and collapsed into unique sequences by a nearest-neighbor algorithm in which closely related sequences were merged to remove PCR and sequencing errors. V, D and J gene segments were assigned by aligning CDR3 sequences to IMGT reference sequences. Each retained sequence needed at least a six-nucleotide match to both a V gene segment and a J gene segment. Rearrangements were called productive when the CDR3 lacked stop codons and stayed in frame with V and J; all others were non-productive. Following IMGT convention, CDR3 was defined as the stretch from the second conserved V-encoded cysteine up to the conserved J-encoded phenylalanine. The earlier analysis of about 590 of the donors excluded sequences that lacked an unambiguous match to a single V gene segment. An earlier analysis of approximately 590 of the donors called V segments functional above 56.7% productive rearrangements and segregating when the between-donor standard deviation exceeded 5%. A statistical classification framework was built to diagnose cytomegalovirus status from the catalog of TCR beta chain sequences. In a later analysis, TCR nucleotide sequences were compared against IMGT/GENE-DB human TR gene sequences so that V and J genes could be assigned. Using the TCRdist pipeline, a later analysis assigned CDR3 sequences along with most-parsimonious VDJ recombination scenarios. In a later analysis, every TCR beta chain was defined by the combination of its CDR3 amino acid sequence and its V-gene family, and reads without a unique V-gene family were dropped. To address suspected cross-contamination and a sequencing artifact, a later analysis removed approximately 590 highly shared, low-generation-probability nucleotide sequences. In a later analysis, a clonal expansion index was calculated for each public chain from normalized within-repertoire ranks of inferred template counts. Generation probabilities in a later analysis came from a VDJ recombination model fitted to out-of-frame rearrangements, and those results were checked against IGoR. In a later analysis, hypergeometric tests were used to score TCR-TCR, TCR-HLA and TCR-CMV co-occurrence, with a repertoire-size bias correction applied to TCR pairs. False discovery rates were estimated in a later analysis by permuting HLA or CMV assignments 20 times. A later analysis grouped co-occurring TCRs with DBSCAN, adding TCRdist sequence similarity when clustering within HLA-allele-positive subsets. Co-occurrence clustering excluded repertoires with fewer than 30,000 or more than 120,000 public chains, plus five with anomalous nucleotide sharing. Sourced from immuneACCESS, this table was stored by TCRdb with only in-frame sequences that have V and J called. A share of the clones is absent; for the studies checked, an unresolved V gene accounts for under half, and the remainder has no known explanation. V and J calls and clone size are as listed in that table; D and trimming were resolved from the DNA. Within this sample are roughly 190,000 clones, with about 88% of them counted one time only. The top ten constitute under 2% of the sample.

This sequence originates from a woman aged 18-35 years in good health and CMV-seronegative. Recombination linked TRBV7-2 to TRBJ2-3, with TRBD1 tentatively as D gene (6 bases match). Sequenced: PBMCs. The DNA reads as follows: TGTGCCAGCAGCTTCGGAGCAGGGGCGGGCACAGATACGCAGTATTTT. Its translation reads: CASSFGAGAGTDTQYF.